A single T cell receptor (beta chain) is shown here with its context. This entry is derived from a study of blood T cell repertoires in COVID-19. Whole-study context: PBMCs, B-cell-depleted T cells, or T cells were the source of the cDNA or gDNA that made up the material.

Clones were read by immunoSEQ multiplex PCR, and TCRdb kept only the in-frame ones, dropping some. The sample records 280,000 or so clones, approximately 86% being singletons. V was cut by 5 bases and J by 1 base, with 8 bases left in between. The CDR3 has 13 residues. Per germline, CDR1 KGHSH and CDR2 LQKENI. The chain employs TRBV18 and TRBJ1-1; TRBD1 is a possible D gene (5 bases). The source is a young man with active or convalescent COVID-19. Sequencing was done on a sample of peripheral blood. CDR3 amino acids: CASSTDRNTEAFF. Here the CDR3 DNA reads TGTGCCAGCTCAACCGACAGGAACACTGAAGCTTTCTTT.